This entry lists 9 T cell receptor beta chains sequenced from one sample in a study of blood T cell repertoires in COVID-19. Sequencing used immunoSEQ multiplex PCR; TCRdb keeps in-frame clones, though not all of them. The sample lists about 170,000 clones; about 88% were seen once. Sequencing was carried out using PBMCs or T cells enriched from blood (not recorded which). Receptors originate from a woman in her forties or fifties who had recovered from COVID-19.

This CDR3 is CASRWDRAGGELFF. The CDR3 DNA sequence: TGTGCCAGCAGATGGGACAGGGCGGGCGGGGAGCTGTTTTTT. V is TRBV6-5 and J is TRBJ2-2; 9 bases line up with TRBD1. V was clipped by 6 bases and J by 7 bases; unmatched bases: 6. Germline V gene data show CDR1 as MNHEY and CDR2 as SVGAGI. CDR3 length: 14 amino acids.

The V call is TRBV7-9, the J call TRBJ2-7; TRBD1 matches at 12 bases. J was trimmed by 5 bases and V by 3 bases; bases with no gene match: 5. The CDR3 spans 15 residues. CDR1 is SEHNR and CDR2 is FQNEAQ in the germline V gene (reference sequence). This CDR3 reads CASSFYGTGGDEQYF. The CDR3 bases are TGTGCCAGCAGCTTTTATGGGACAGGGGGCGACGAGCAGTACTTC. Full variable domain (remainder filled in from reference TRBV7-9 and TRBJ2-7): DTGVSQNPRHKITKRGQNVTFRCDPISEHNRLYWYRQTLGQGPEFLTYFQNEAQLEKSRLLSDRFSAERPKGSFSTLEIQRTEQGDSAMYLCASSFYGTGGDEQYFGPGTRLTVT.

The chain employs TRBV28 and TRBJ2-1, with 10 bases fitting TRBD1. Germline values: CDR1 MDHEN, CDR2 SYDVKM. CDR3 length: 13 amino acids. V lost 6 bases, J lost 5 bases, and 1 base stayed unmatched. The DNA for the CDR3 is TGTGCCAGCAGGGGGACAGGGGACAATGAGCAGTTCTTC. Translation: CASRGTGDNEQFF.

The rearrangement uses TRBV30 and TRBJ1-6; the match to TRBD1 covers 7 bases. V was clipped by 3 bases and J by 5 bases; unmatched bases: 10. The CDR3 has 16 amino acids. The germline V gene encodes CDR1 GTSNPN and CDR2 SVGIG (reference sequence). This CDR3 is CAWSPTGDSNNSPLHF. The CDR3 region has the DNA TGTGCCTGGAGCCCTACGGGGGACAGCAATAATTCACCCCTCCACTTT.

This chain joins TRBV13 and TRBJ2-3; 7 nucleotides line up with TRBD2. The CDR3 is 14 residues long. The J segment lost 2 bases and the V segment lost 4 bases, leaving 3 bases of the junction unmatched. Germline V gene data show CDR1 as PRHDT and CDR2 as FYEKMQ (reference sequence). CDR3 amino acids: CASSSGLNTDTQYF. The CDR3 DNA reads TGTGCCAGCAGCTCGGGACTAAACACAGATACGCAGTATTTT.

This clone appeared once. The V and J genes are TRBV30 and TRBJ1-5; D ambiguous. Trimming left V 0 bases short and J 7 bases short, with 16 bases between. The CDR3 spans 15 residues. Germline CDR1 is GTSNPN and CDR2 is SVGIG (reference sequence). In DNA form, the CDR3 reads TGTGCCTGGAGTGTACGAGTTGGAGTACGGCAGCCCCAGCATTTT. Protein sequence: CAWSVRVGVRQPQHF.

This chain links TRBV28 with TRBJ2-2, with 7 bases matching TRBD2. The CDR3 totals 14 residues. With 8 bases clipped from V and 4 bases from J, the junction kept 7 bases outside the gene matches. Germline lookup yields CDR1 MDHEN and CDR2 SYDVKM. The CDR3 DNA reads TGTGCCAGCTCCCAGGGAGGGTCCACCGGGGAGCTGTTTTTT. Protein: CASSQGGSTGELFF. The entire variable domain, with the rest obtained from reference TRBV28 and TRBJ2-2, is as follows: DVKVTQSSRYLVKRTGEKVFLECVQDMDHENMFWYRQDPGLGLRLIYFSYDVKMKEKGDIPEGYSVSREKKERFSLILESASTNQTSMYLCASSQGGSTGELFFGEGSRLTVL.

This sequence joins TRBV27 and TRBJ2-7; 9 bases agree with TRBD2. This CDR3 contains 15 residues. The junction had 6 bases not matched to a gene; V was cut back by 4 bases and J by 2 bases. Germline-derived CDR1 and CDR2 are MNHEY and SMNVEV (reference sequence). The CDR3 spells CASSSRTSAPYEQYF. DNA of the CDR3: TGTGCCAGCAGTTCCCGGACTAGCGCTCCCTACGAGCAGTACTTC.

V is TRBV11-2 and J is TRBJ2-2; 7 bases are shared with TRBD2. This CDR3 is built from 17 residues. V trimming: 1 base; J trimming: 0 bases; junction bases outside the gene matches: 5. The germline V gene encodes CDR1 SGHAT and CDR2 FQNNGV. The CDR3 nucleotides read TGTGCCAGCAGCTTAGGCGGGGGTACGGCGAACACCGGGGAGCTGTTTTTT. Its translation: CASSLGGGTANTGELFF. The full variable domain, completed using reference TRBV11-2 and TRBJ2-2, is EAGVAQSPRYKIIEKRQSVAFWCNPISGHATLYWYQQILGQGPKLLIQFQNNGVVDDSQLPKDRFSAERLKGVDSTLKIQPAKLEDSAVYLCASSLGGGTANTGELFFGEGSRLTVL.